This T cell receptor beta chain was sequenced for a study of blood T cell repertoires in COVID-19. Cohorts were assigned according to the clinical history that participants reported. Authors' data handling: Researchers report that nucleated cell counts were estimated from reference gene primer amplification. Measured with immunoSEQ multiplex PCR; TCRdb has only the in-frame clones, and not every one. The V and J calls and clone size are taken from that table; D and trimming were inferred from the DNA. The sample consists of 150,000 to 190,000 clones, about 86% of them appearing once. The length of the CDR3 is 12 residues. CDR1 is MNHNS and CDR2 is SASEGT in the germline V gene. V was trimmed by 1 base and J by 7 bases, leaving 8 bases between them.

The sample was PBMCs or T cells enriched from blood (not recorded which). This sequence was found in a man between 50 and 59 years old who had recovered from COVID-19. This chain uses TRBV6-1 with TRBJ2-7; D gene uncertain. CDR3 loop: CASSEVSGEQYF. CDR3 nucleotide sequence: TGTGCCAGCAGTGAAGTATCCGGGGAGCAGTACTTC.